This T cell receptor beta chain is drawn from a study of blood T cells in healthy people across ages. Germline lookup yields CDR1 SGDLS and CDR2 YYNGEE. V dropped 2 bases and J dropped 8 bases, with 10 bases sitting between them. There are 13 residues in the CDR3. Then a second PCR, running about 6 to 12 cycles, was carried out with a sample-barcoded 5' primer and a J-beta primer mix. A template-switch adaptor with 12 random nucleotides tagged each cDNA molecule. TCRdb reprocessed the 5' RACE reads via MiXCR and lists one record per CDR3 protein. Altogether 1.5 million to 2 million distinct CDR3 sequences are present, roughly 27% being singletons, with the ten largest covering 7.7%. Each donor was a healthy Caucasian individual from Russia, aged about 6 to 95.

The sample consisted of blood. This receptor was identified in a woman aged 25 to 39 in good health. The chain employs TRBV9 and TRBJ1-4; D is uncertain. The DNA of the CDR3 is TGTGCCAGCAGCGTGGAGGGAGGCGAAAAACTGTTTTTT. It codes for CASSVEGGEKLFF. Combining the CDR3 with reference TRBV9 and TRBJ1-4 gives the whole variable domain DSGVTQTPKHLITATGQRVTLRCSPRSGDLSVYWYQQSLDQGLQFLIQYYNGEERAKGNILERFSAQQFPDLHSELNLSSLELGDSALYFCASSVEGGEKLFFGSGTQLSVL.